This T cell receptor beta chain emerged from a study of molecular identifiers for immune sequencing clone quantification. Study results and caveats: Naive cells had under 1% of molecules in clones above 20 RNA copies, effectors over 99%.

Within the sample, this clonotype is medium-sized. Its antigen is unidentified. MiXCR was run by TCRdb on the PCR reads, yielding one entry per CDR3 protein. The sample contains 9,500 to 15,000 distinct CDR3 sequences, 18% of which appear only once. The source material was naive CD8+ T cells from blood, with Jurkat cell RNA spiked in. The subset is: FACS-sorted CD8+CD4-CCR7+CD45RA+ naive T cells. This clonotype was obtained from a human donor in good health. Some libraries in this study had Jurkat cell RNA spiked in.

CDR3 sequence reads: CAAHPSGGNYEQYF. The CDR3, as DNA: TGTGCCGCACATCCCAGCGGGGGAAACTACGAGCAGTACTTC. The rearrangement uses TRBV28 and TRBJ2-7; 8 nucleotides match TRBD2. V lost 11 bases to trimming and J lost 3 bases; unmatched junction nucleotides: 12. CDR1 is MDHEN and CDR2 is SYDVKM in the germline V gene. The CDR3 is 14 amino acids.